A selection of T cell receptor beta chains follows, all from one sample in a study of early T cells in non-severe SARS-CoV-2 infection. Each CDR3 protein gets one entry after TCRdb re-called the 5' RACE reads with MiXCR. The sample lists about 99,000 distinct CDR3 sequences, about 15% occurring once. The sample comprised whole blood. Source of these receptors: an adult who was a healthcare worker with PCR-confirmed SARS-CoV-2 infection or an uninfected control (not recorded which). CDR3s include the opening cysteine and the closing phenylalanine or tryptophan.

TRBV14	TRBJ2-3	CASSRLAGVTDTQYF
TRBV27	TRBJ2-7	CASSHRDRDGEQYF
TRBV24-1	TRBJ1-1	CATSDRTANTEAFF
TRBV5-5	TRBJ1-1	CASSFSVGSLEAFF
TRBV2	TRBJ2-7	CASYDRGSSYEQYF
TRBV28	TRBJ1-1	CASSPHAGTENTEAFF
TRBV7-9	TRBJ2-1	CASSSLSLTYNEQFF
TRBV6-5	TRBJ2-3	CASSRSTQGSDTQYF
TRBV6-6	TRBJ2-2	CASSWSGGATGELFF
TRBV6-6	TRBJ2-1	CASSSMVSAYNEQFF
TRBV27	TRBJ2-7	CASSFTDSYEQYF
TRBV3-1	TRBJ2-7	CASSLPQGEQYF
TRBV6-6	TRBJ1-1	CASSYLNLGQGNTEAFF
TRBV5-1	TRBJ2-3	CASSPASGGTDTQYF
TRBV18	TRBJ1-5	CASSPGKAQPQHF
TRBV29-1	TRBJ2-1	CSGTGPRRYEQFF
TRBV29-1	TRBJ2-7	CSVTHHGAYEQYF
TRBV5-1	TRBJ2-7	CASSLTAPYEQYF
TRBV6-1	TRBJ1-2	CASSEVPGQALRGYTF
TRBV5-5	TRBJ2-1	CASSPTGTAYNEQFF
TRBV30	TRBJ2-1	CAWSSTVHNEQFF
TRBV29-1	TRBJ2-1	CSVEFTLAAYNEQFF
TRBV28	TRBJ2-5	CASSLWDRAEETQYF
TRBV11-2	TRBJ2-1	CASSLGFNEQFF
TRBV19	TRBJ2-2	CASIGQGTGELFF
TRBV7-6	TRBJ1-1	CASSRRGDTEAFF
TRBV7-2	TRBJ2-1	CASSLPEQRGREFF
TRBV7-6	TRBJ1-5	CASSSDTGGQPQHF
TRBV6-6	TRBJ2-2	CASSSAGSSGELFF